This T cell receptor (beta chain) emerged from a study of post-analysis software for immune sequencing data. The CDR3 sequence is 15 residues long. From germline, CDR1 is MNHNY and CDR2 SVGAGI (reference sequence). V lost 0 bases, J lost 3 bases, and 4 bases stayed unmatched. Findings and limits, study-wide: For normalized Chao1 diversity, multiple sclerosis patients scored significantly lower than controls did. A few TRBV segments were significantly more frequent in patients than in controls. TRBV5-6, TRBV5-1 and TRBV20-1 were among these segments.

A word on this clonotype: Its antigen is undetermined.

Incorporated into the TCR beta cDNA libraries were unique molecular identifiers, which served to reduce PCR and sequencing biases. TCRdb re-called the PCR reads through MiXCR, storing one row per CDR3 protein. The table lists hundreds of thousands of distinct CDR3 sequences, approximately 60% of them singletons. The chain is built from TRBV6-6 and TRBJ2-7; 8 positions agree with TRBD2. The sequence was obtained from a girl aged 2 to 10 with multiple sclerosis. Sequenced sample: blood. The CDR3 nucleotides read TGTGCCAGCAGTTACTCTGGGACTAGGAACTACGAGCAGTACTTC. This encodes CASSYSGTRNYEQYF.